This is a list of T cell receptor beta chains from one sample in a study of Ad26.COV2.S vaccination and SARS-CoV-2 variants. Sequenced by immunoSEQ multiplex PCR; TCRdb stores in-frame clones only, minus some. Of fewer than 900,000 clones in the sample, more than 70% were seen once. The specimen was peripheral blood, collected in a trial of Ad26.COV2.S vaccine versus placebo. Receptors originate from a person between 18 and 65 years old who received the Ad26.COV2.S COVID-19 vaccine or a placebo. The CDR3 runs from the conserved cysteine through the conserved F or W. A D gene is named only where the DNA matches it firmly. Size tells how often a clone was seen (once, few, many) or the class of an expanded clone, and some rows leave it out.

D gene	J gene	clone size	V gene	CDR3 protein	CDR3 DNA
TRBD2	TRBJ2-3	.	TRBV4-2	CASSQPGLATDTQYF	TGTGCCAGCAGCCAGCCGGGACTAGCCACAGATACGCAGTATTTT
.	TRBJ1-1	once	TRBV13	CASSPGDEPYTEAFF	TGTGCCAGCAGCCCCGGGGATGAACCCTACACTGAAGCTTTCTTT
.	TRBJ1-2	.	TRBV4-3	CASSQEGPAMHYGYTF	TGCGCCAGCAGCCAAGAGGGGCCAGCCATGCACTATGGCTACACCTTC
TRBD1	TRBJ2-6	.	TRBV4-1	CASSQDKGAVSGANVLTF	TGCGCCAGCAGCCAAGATAAGGGGGCGGTGTCTGGGGCCAACGTCCTGACTTTC
.	TRBJ2-7	few	TRBV30	CAWAGGYEQYF	TGTGCCTGGGCAGGAGGGTACGAGCAGTACTTC
.	TRBJ2-1	.	TRBV6-1	CASTLRRGHEQFF	TGTGCCAGCACCTTAAGGCGTGGCCATGAGCAGTTCTTC
.	TRBJ1-1	.	TRBV30	CAWERIRNTEAFF	TGTGCCTGGGAAAGGATTAGGAACACTGAAGCTTTCTTT
TRBD1	TRBJ2-3	.	TRBV7-2	CASSRSTGGPTTDTQYF	TGTGCCAGCAGCCGCTCTACAGGGGGCCCAACCACAGATACGCAGTATTTT
TRBD2	TRBJ2-7	.	TRBV18	CASSPGGSGVGYEQYF	TGTGCCAGCTCACCAGGTGGAAGCGGGGTCGGTTACGAGCAGTACTTC
.	TRBJ1-6	.	TRBV18	CASSPPGQGPYNSPLHF	TGTGCCAGCTCACCACCGGGGCAGGGTCCCTATAATTCACCCCTCCACTTT
.	TRBJ2-3	.	TRBV4-2	CASSQFRDLLGGTDTQYF	TGTGCCAGCAGCCAATTCCGGGACCTACTCGGGGGAACAGATACGCAGTATTTT